Listed below are T cell receptor beta chains from one sample, sequenced in a study of blood T cell repertoires in COVID-19. TCRdb's copy holds only in-frame clones and misses some; the assay was immunoSEQ multiplex PCR. The repertoire includes fewer than 250,000 clones, around 87% of them detected once, and roughly 24% sits in the top ten. The sample comprised PBMCs or T cells enriched from blood (not recorded which). The receptor source for this set is a middle-aged woman in a cohort exposed to, infected with or recovered from COVID-19 (not recorded which). Both conserved end residues are part of each CDR3. D genes are given only for firm matches. Clone sizes are given selectively: once, few, many, or a class where the clone is expanded.

j_gene: TRBJ1-4; v_gene: TRBV6-5; abundance: .; d_gene: .; CDR3aa: CAGKTGLKLFF; CDR3nt: TGTGCCGGAAAAACAGGGCTAAAACTGTTTTTT
j_gene: TRBJ1-5; v_gene: TRBV6-9; abundance: .; d_gene: TRBD1; CDR3aa: CASSPPPTGSSPCSNQPQHF; CDR3nt: TGTGCCAGCAGCCCCCCCCCGACAGGGTCCTCACCTTGTAGCAATCAGCCCCAGCATTTT
j_gene: TRBJ2-2; v_gene: TRBV3-1/TRBV3-2; abundance: .; d_gene: .; CDR3aa: CASLGNTGELFF; CDR3nt: TGTGCCAGCCTAGGGAACACCGGGGAGCTGTTTTTT
j_gene: TRBJ1-6; v_gene: TRBV5-6; abundance: once; d_gene: .; CDR3aa: CASSPDYRVLGSPLHF; CDR3nt: TGTGCCAGCAGCCCCGACTACAGGGTGCTAGGTTCACCCCTCCACTTT
j_gene: TRBJ2-3; v_gene: TRBV6-5; abundance: .; d_gene: .; CDR3aa: CAVMPTGTDTQYF; CDR3nt: TGTGCCGTTATGCCGACAGGCACAGATACGCAGTATTTT
j_gene: TRBJ1-2; v_gene: TRBV5-4; abundance: .; d_gene: TRBD1; CDR3aa: CASSSGQGVYGYTF; CDR3nt: TGTGCCAGCAGCTCTGGACAGGGAGTCTATGGCTACACCTTC
j_gene: TRBJ1-1; v_gene: TRBV19; abundance: .; d_gene: .; CDR3aa: CASSFIQGEAFF; CDR3nt: TGTGCCAGTAGCTTTATTCAGGGTGAAGCTTTCTTT
j_gene: TRBJ1-6; v_gene: TRBV6-5; abundance: .; d_gene: .; CDR3aa: CASSYSATGSSPLHF; CDR3nt: TGTGCCAGCAGTTACTCGGCGACAGGATCTTCACCCCTCCACTTT
j_gene: TRBJ1-2; v_gene: TRBV4-2; abundance: .; d_gene: TRBD1; CDR3aa: CASSQSKDRLYGYTF; CDR3nt: TGTGCCAGCAGCCAATCCAAGGACAGGCTCTATGGCTACACCTTC
j_gene: TRBJ1-4; v_gene: TRBV11-2; abundance: .; d_gene: .; CDR3aa: CASSPTSNEKLFF; CDR3nt: TGTGCCAGCAGCCCTACGTCTAATGAAAAACTGTTTTTT
j_gene: TRBJ2-5; v_gene: TRBV7-2; abundance: .; d_gene: TRBD2; CDR3aa: CASSFSIPSGDLETQYF; CDR3nt: TGTGCCAGCAGCTTTAGTATTCCTAGCGGGGACCTCGAGACCCAGTACTTC
j_gene: TRBJ1-1; v_gene: TRBV30; abundance: .; d_gene: .; CDR3aa: CAWGQMNTEAFF; CDR3nt: TGTGCCTGGGGGCAGATGAACACTGAAGCTTTCTTT